This T cell receptor beta chain was captured by sequencing in a study of Graves' ophthalmopathy and Graves' hyperthyroidism (dated by TCRdb to the late 2010s). In terms of the full investigation: A patient counted as having stable hyperthyroidism if there was no progression to ophthalmopathy within 18 months of follow-up. The study used signatures of the TCR beta repertoire to tell Graves' ophthalmopathy apart from Graves' hyperthyroidism and to predict which patients would progress to ophthalmopathy. In total, some 140 blood samples were TCR-sequenced: around 42 ophthalmopathy, under 85 hyperthyroidism and about 17 hyperthyroidism-to-ophthalmopathy patients. To explore V-J signatures distinguishing ophthalmopathy from hyperthyroidism, a discovery set of more than 95 patients (about 43 ophthalmopathy, 57 stable hyperthyroidism) was enrolled. The independent validation cohort included roughly 19 hyperthyroidism patients plus 17 patients who later progressed from hyperthyroidism to ophthalmopathy. In five or six hyperthyroidism patients, the T-cell repertoire of thyroid tissue was compared with the T-cell repertoire of blood. Once sampling was done, hyperthyroidism patients were given methimazole at a starting dose of 30 mg daily, while ophthalmopathy patients were given high-dose intravenous methylprednisolone. Study-wide conclusions, independent of this receptor: In validation, the model predicted ophthalmopathy progression with over 60% sensitivity and 72.22% specificity; roughly 11 predicted patients were CT-confirmed with GO in a median of approximately 6.5 months. Most of the expanded thyroid clonotypes with a frequency above 0.001 were also detected in blood, and it was suggested that the thyroid immune response may be reflected by blood repertoires. No statistical method was used to set the sample size in advance, and the investigators knew which group each participant was assigned to. Ophthalmopathy was separated from stable hyperthyroidism by the 13-signature model with just under 90% sensitivity and 81% to 84% specificity in cross-validation and with 80%/75% in the test set.

Hyperthyroidism patients were newly diagnosed, with disease duration under 2 months, and aged 18 to 65 years. Patients with other autoimmune diseases, uncontrolled infections, pregnancy or lactation were excluded from the study. Diagnosis relied on clinical symptoms, serum thyroxine, TRAb, thyroid ultrasound and orbital computed tomography. Trizol reagent was used to extract the total RNA, and its quality was then checked on an Agilent 2100 Bioanalyzer. TCR beta CDR3 regions were amplified from RNA transcripts for repertoire sequencing. The first round was an RT-PCR using HTBI primers with the Qiagen OneStep RT-PCR kit, and this first round was followed by a second-round multiplex PCR, then size selection and purification. Sequencing of the libraries was carried out on an Illumina HiSeq2000 in paired-end mode with 100 bp reads. From the authors' description of their analysis: Reads were processed with SOAPnuke, discarding reads with adapters, uncalled bases, mean Phred below 15, or no exact constant-primer or identifier match. High-quality paired reads were merged with COPE v1.2.5. Clonotypes were defined as unique nucleotide sequences and were aligned to IMGT TRB V, D and J references using MiTCR v1.1. The analysis was limited to V-J combinations with a frequency above 0.0001, which together covered just over 98% of the repertoires. For each V-J combination, a TCR clonal expansion and chaos score was defined as F50 clonal expansion divided by the chaos observed in the TCRdist matrix. Welch's t-statistics and random forest were used to narrow the features down to more than 10 V-J combinations, which were then fed into a naive Bayes classifier. The Morisita-Horn index was used to measure how similar the thyroid and blood repertoires were. TCRdb passed the public sequencing reads through fastp at Q25 and MiXCR, retaining productive beta sequences. For every CDR3 protein sequence, its rows merge into one entry that carries the most common genes and DNA. The V and J calls, along with clone size, are taken from TCRdb and not from the paper's own processing. Within this sample are about 1.1 million distinct CDR3 sequences, with about 36% of them counted one time only. The top ten clonotypes cover 11% of the sample.

This clonotype appeared many times. The antigen this receptor binds is unknown. There are no base qualities to consult, and no much larger clone falls within one base. The CDR3 goes from the cysteine to the phenylalanine over 13 residues. The only DNA kept is the CDR3, 39 bases in frame from the first base. As encoded in the germline V gene (reference sequence), CDR1 is SEHNR while CDR2 is FQNEAQ. V drops 7 bases and J drops 1 base, leaving 10 bases in between. The rearrangement joined TRBV7-9 to TRBJ1-1, with the D gene uncertain. Sequencing was done on a sample of peripheral blood or thyroid tissue (not recorded which). The origin of this receptor is an adult man with Graves' hyperthyroidism. The CDR3 here reads CASTQWGNTEAFF. Read as DNA, the sequence is TGTGCCAGCACCCAGTGGGGGAACACTGAAGCTTTCTTT.